This T cell receptor beta chain is drawn from a study of blood T cells in healthy people across ages. Next came a second PCR, run for roughly 6 to 11 cycles, which used a sample-barcoded 5' primer along with a J-beta primer mix. TCRdb used MiXCR to reprocess the 5' RACE reads, holding one entry per CDR3 protein. Seen here are almost 550,000 distinct CDR3 sequences, under 30% observed once, and the top ten hold approximately 8.7%. Germline loops: CDR1 SGHTA, CDR2 FQGNSA. The CDR3 totals 16 residues. V lost 5 bases and J 0 bases, leaving 14 bases between the germline ends. This sample also appeared in a second study, on T cells of mothers and their children. That source adds: Barcodes for each sample and 2-4 random nucleotides were added by the M1S primer used in the second PCR. No persistent microchimeric T cell clones were detected at 90 to 100 clones per million clonotypes sensitivity.

The receptor was isolated from a boy younger than 18 in good health. This chain links TRBV7-2 with TRBJ2-1; possible D gene TRBD1, 5 bases. Sequenced input: blood. In nucleotides, the CDR3 is TGTGCCAGCAGCCCGGTAGGGGTAAGCTCCTACAATGAGCAGTTCTTC. Its protein product is CASSPVGVSSYNEQFF.